Listed here are 21 T cell receptor beta chains from one sample, sequenced in a study of OX40 agonist ivuxolimab in advanced cancers. Libraries were prepared through the immunoSEQ multiplex PCR assay. TCRdb re-hosts the immuneACCESS table, in-frame sequences only. Its copies lack some clones; in the studies checked, an unresolved V gene accounts for under half of them, and the cause for the rest is not known. Present in this sample are about 19,000 clones, roughly 88% of which were seen just once. The biggest ten clones account for about an eighth of the sample. The input for sequencing was CD4+ or CD8+ T cells sorted from blood, taken in a trial of the OX40 agonist ivuxolimab. The receptors come from an adult with an advanced solid tumor such as melanoma, head and neck, liver or kidney cancer.

The CDR3 nucleotides are TGCGCCAGCAGGAAAGGACTAGCGGAAAGTAACTCCTACGAGCAGTACTTC. Encoded protein: CASRKGLAESNSYEQYF. The chain links TRBV10-2 to TRBJ2-7; TRBD2 matches at 10 bases. The CDR3 runs to 17 residues. The germline CDR1 and CDR2 sequences are WSHSY and SAAADI. J lost 0 bases, V lost 6 bases, and 11 bases had no gene match.

In its sample, this clone was seen a few times. This chain joins TRBV30 and TRBJ1-2; D gene uncertain. The CDR3 is 12 amino acids. Deletions cut 3 bases from V and 8 bases from J, with 13 bases between. Germline V gene sequence: CDR1 GTSNPN, CDR2 SVGIG (reference sequence). CDR3 loop: CAWRYRVYGYTF. CDR3 sequence (DNA): TGTGCCTGGAGATATAGAGTTTACGGCTACACCTTC.

The rearrangement joins TRBV6-4 to TRBJ2-2, with 8 positions matching TRBD2. The V gene's germline CDR1 is MRHNA and CDR2 SNTAGT. Trimming removed 3 bases from V and 1 base from J; junction bases left unmatched: 1. The CDR3 loop spans 15 amino acids. CDR3 residues: CASSDTSGNTGELFF. In nucleotides, the CDR3 is TGTGCCAGCAGTGATACTAGCGGGAACACCGGGGAGCTGTTTTTT.

This chain joins TRBV13 and TRBJ1-4; D call uncertain. CDR1 is PRHDT, CDR2 FYEKMQ, per germline (reference sequence). This CDR3 spans 12 amino acids. Trimming stripped 5 bases from V and 8 bases from J, with 9 bases between. CDR3 sequence reads: CASSLPGEKLFF. In DNA, the CDR3 is TGTGCCAGCAGCCTCCCCGGGGAAAAACTGTTTTTT.

CDR3: CASSLWVRDTQYF. The CDR3 DNA is TGTGCCAGCAGTCTCTGGGTGCGGGATACGCAGTATTTT. V and J are TRBV27 and TRBJ2-3, with no clear D. Germline CDR1 is MNHEY and CDR2 is SMNVEV (reference sequence). Deletions cut 5 bases from V and 6 bases from J, with 12 bases between. This CDR3 has 13 amino acids.

This chain links TRBV7-6 with TRBJ1-2; 7 bases are a match to TRBD1. Germline values: CDR1 SGHVS, CDR2 FNYEAQ. The CDR3 is made up of 16 amino acids. V lost 1 base to trimming and J lost 4 bases; unmatched junction nucleotides: 9. As DNA, the CDR3 is TGTGCCAGCAGCTTAGGACAGGGACCTACCAGCTATGGCTACACCTTC. Its protein product is CASSLGQGPTSYGYTF.

The chain is built from TRBV11-3 and TRBJ2-5; the D gene is possibly TRBD1 (6 bases). Germline CDR1 SGHNT, CDR2 YENEEA. Trimming removed 4 bases at V and 0 bases at J, with 9 bases between. The CDR3 contains 14 residues. Here the CDR3 reads CASSSWDNQETQYF. In DNA form, the CDR3 reads TGTGCCAGCAGCTCCTGGGACAACCAAGAGACCCAGTACTTC.

The chain uses TRBV13 and TRBJ1-1; D is perhaps TRBD1 (5 bases). V was pared by 3 bases and J by 3 bases, with 17 bases between. This CDR3 region has 16 residues. Germline values: CDR1 PRHDT, CDR2 FYEKMQ (reference sequence). The CDR3 region is CASSLGVMVMDTEAFF. DNA of the CDR3: TGTGCCAGCAGCTTGGGGGTTATGGTAATGGACACTGAAGCTTTCTTT.

This clone came up a few times. The V and J genes are TRBV11-2 and TRBJ2-7; D possibly corresponds to TRBD2 (6 bases). The CDR3 loop spans 14 amino acids. The V end lost 0 bases, the J end lost 5 bases, and 11 bases lay between the germline ends. Germline-derived CDR1 and CDR2 are SGHAT and FQNNGV. The DNA of the CDR3 is TGTGCCAGCAGCTTAGAGGTGGTAGCGGACGAGCAGTACTTC. This sequence encodes CASSLEVVADEQYF.

The chain has TRBV19 and TRBJ1-5; possibly TRBD1 for D (5 bases). Germline V gives CDR1 LNHDA, CDR2 SQIVND (reference sequence). Trimming stripped 7 bases from V and 5 bases from J, with 21 bases between. The CDR3 loop spans 16 amino acids. The DNA for the CDR3 is TGTGCCAGTACCGACCAGGGTTTCGAGGTCCATCAGCCCCAGCATTTT. Translated: CASTDQGFEVHQPQHF.

The chain uses TRBV5-1 and TRBJ2-2, with 9 bases matching TRBD1. Per the germline V gene, CDR1 is SGHRS and CDR2 is YFSETQ. V was clipped by 3 bases and J by 6 bases; unmatched bases: 9. The length of the CDR3 is 16 residues. The CDR3 region is CASSSGTGFDAGELFF. In nucleotides, the CDR3 is TGCGCCAGCAGCTCCGGGACAGGGTTCGACGCCGGGGAGCTGTTTTTT.

CDR3 in DNA: TGTGCCAGCAGTCCGACAGGAGGATTGAACACTGAAGCTTTCTTT. This encodes CASSPTGGLNTEAFF. V and J are TRBV2 and TRBJ1-1; D possibly corresponds to TRBD1 (6 bases). CDR1 is SNHLY, CDR2 FYNNEI, per germline. V was cut by 5 bases and J by 0 bases, with 13 bases left in between. This CDR3 is 15 amino acids long.

This clone was found a few times. The chain carries TRBV6-5 and TRBJ1-5; D possibly corresponds to TRBD1 (5 bases). Germline CDR1 and CDR2: MNHEY and SVGAGI. There are 15 residues in the CDR3. Trimming left V 0 bases short and J 7 bases short, with 13 bases between. As DNA, the CDR3 is TGTGCCAGCAGTTACTCGCCCAGGGTCGGACAGCCCCAGCATTTT. Amino acid sequence: CASSYSPRVGQPQHF.

In this sample, this clone turned up once. V usage is TRBV7-4 and J usage is TRBJ1-2; perhaps TRBD1 as D (5 bases). Germline CDR1 SGHVT, CDR2 SQSDAQ. Trimming shortened V by 2 bases and J by 5 bases, and 15 bases separated the two germline ends. The CDR3 covers 15 residues. The CDR3 protein is CASSLLGPNDYGYTF. For the CDR3, the DNA is TGTGCCAGCAGCTTACTGGGGCCGAACGATTATGGCTACACCTTC.

The chain links TRBV15 to TRBJ2-7, with TRBD1 matching over 7 bases. CDR3 length: 16 residues. Germline V CDR1 and CDR2: LNHNV, YYDKDF (reference sequence). Losses at the gene ends were 3 bases for V and 7 bases for J; bases not matched to a gene: 15. The CDR3 reads CATSRGQSGIQGEQYF. The CDR3 nucleotides read TGTGCCACCAGCAGGGGACAGTCGGGCATACAGGGTGAGCAGTACTTC.

The CDR3 DNA is TGTGCCAGCATGACCACCGGGGAGCTGTTTTTT. This sequence encodes CASMTTGELFF. J is TRBJ2-2 and V is TRBV6-5, with D hard to call. The CDR3 consists of 11 residues. The germline CDR1 and CDR2 sequences are MNHEY and SVGAGI. The V end lost 7 bases, the J end lost 4 bases, and 4 bases lay between the germline ends.

The genes are TRBV5-4 and TRBJ2-7; D ambiguous. This CDR3 comprises 15 residues. Germline CDR1 SGHNT, CDR2 YYREEE (reference sequence). V lost 4 bases to trimming and J lost 0 bases, with 14 bases between them. CDR3 in DNA: TGTGCCAGCAGCCCAGACGGACGGACCTCCTACGAGCAGTACTTC. Its translation: CASSPDGRTSYEQYF.

The chain carries TRBV6-6 and TRBJ1-1, with unresolved D. Germline loops: CDR1 MNHNY, CDR2 SVGAGI (reference sequence). The CDR3 spans 13 residues. The V end lost 6 bases, the J end lost 1 base, and 9 bases lay between the germline ends. CDR3 nucleotide sequence: TGTGCCAGCAGGCAGGTTGGGAACACTGAAGCTTTCTTT. Residues: CASRQVGNTEAFF.

The chain has TRBV6-6 and TRBJ1-2; no definite D call. With 8 bases removed from V and 6 bases from J, the gap between germline ends came to 10 bases. Germline V lookup: CDR1 MNHNY, CDR2 SVGAGI (reference sequence). There are 11 residues in the CDR3. Here the CDR3 DNA reads TGTGCCAGCGGATACAGAAATGGCTACACCTTC. Amino acid sequence: CASGYRNGYTF.

The CDR3 reads CASSEDNEQFF. CDR3 nucleotide sequence: TGTGCCAGCAGTGAGGACAATGAGCAGTTCTTC. The V call is TRBV2, the J call TRBJ2-1; D not resolved. V shed 3 bases and J shed 5 bases, with 2 bases lying between them. This CDR3 is built from 11 residues. Germline V gene lookup returns CDR1 SNHLY and CDR2 FYNNEI.

The chain has TRBV7-6 and TRBJ1-6; D is possibly TRBD1 (5 bases). Trimming removed 0 bases from V and 2 bases from J, with 8 bases in between. The V gene's germline CDR1 is SGHVS and CDR2 FNYEAQ. This CDR3 is built from 16 residues. This chain's CDR3 is CASSLAGDAYNSPLHF. DNA of the CDR3: TGTGCCAGCAGCTTAGCAGGGGACGCCTATAATTCACCCCTCCACTTT.